The text below deals with one TCR beta chain. No antigen is known for it. This sample was taken from a study of shared clonotypes between healthy human individuals. In the study overall: Donor composition was a couple of women and a few men, aged 18 to 49. Donors had three CD4 naive, three CD4 memory, two CD8 naive and one CD8 memory plate apiece.

Libraries were prepared by immunoSEQ multiplex PCR; TCRdb keeps only in-frame clonotypes and omits some of them. The table shows approximately 600,000 clones, with 95% occurring only once. The V end was cut by 0 bases, the J end by 8 bases, with 20 bases between. The CDR3 has 17 residues. Germline lookup yields CDR1 SGHRS and CDR2 YFSETQ. Terminally differentiated effector memory CD45RA+ cells were excluded by CCR7 positive selection of CD45RO-negative cells. Study-level findings and limits: The small donor group covered limited genetic and exposure diversity.

The chain employs TRBV5-1 and TRBJ1-4; D not resolved. The sequencing sample was made of naive CD8+ T cells sorted from blood. The receptor was derived from a woman under 40 in good health. The CDR3 sequence is CASSLATRGVLVEKLFF. The CDR3 DNA is TGCGCCAGCAGCTTGGCGACTCGCGGGGTTCTTGTCGAAAAACTGTTTTTT.